The clone carrying this T cell receptor beta chain showed up just a few times. The junction had 6 bases not matched to a gene; V was cut back by 4 bases and J by 2 bases. CDR1 is SGDLS and CDR2 is YYNGEE in the germline V gene. The CDR3 has 16 amino acids. Investigators reverse transcribed all isolated RNA, so they sequenced expressed TCRB transcripts. Method: immunoSEQ multiplex PCR; TCRdb's copy keeps in-frame clones and lacks some. The sample has roughly 450,000 clones, 11% to 15% seen once. The source of the sample is a study of beta chain features in type 1 diabetes. The chain carries TRBV9 and TRBJ2-2, with TRBD1 identical over 9 bases. What was sequenced was naive CD4+ T cells from blood. The source of this sequence is a man between 25 and 39 years old in good health. The CDR3 DNA follows: TGTGCCAGCAGCCCCCGACAGGGGGGTAACACCGGGGAGCTGTTTTTT. It encodes CASSPRQGGNTGELFF.